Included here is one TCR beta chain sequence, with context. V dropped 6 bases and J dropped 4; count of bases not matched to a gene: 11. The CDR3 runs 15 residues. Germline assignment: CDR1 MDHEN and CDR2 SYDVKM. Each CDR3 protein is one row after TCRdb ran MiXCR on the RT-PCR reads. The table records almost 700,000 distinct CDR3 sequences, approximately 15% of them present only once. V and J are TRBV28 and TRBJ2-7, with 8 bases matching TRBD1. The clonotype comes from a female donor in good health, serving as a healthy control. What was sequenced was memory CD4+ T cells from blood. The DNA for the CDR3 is TGTGCCAGCAGCGATTACGGGACAGGCAATTACGAGCAGTACTTC. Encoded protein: CASSDYGTGNYEQYF.